This record covers a single T cell receptor (beta chain). Repertoires were generated with immunoSEQ multiplex PCR, while TCRdb's copy carries only in-frame clones and drops some. The table shows tens of thousands of clones, with around nine tenths occurring only once. The data belong to a study of OX40 agonist ivuxolimab in advanced cancers. Per germline, CDR1 GTSNPN and CDR2 SVGIG (reference sequence). Unmatched junction bases numbered 5, after V lost 0 bases and J lost 6 bases. CDR3 length: 13 amino acids. This TCR derives from an adult with an advanced solid tumor such as melanoma, head and neck, liver or kidney cancer. Here the sequenced sample was CD4+ or CD8+ T cells sorted from blood, taken in a trial of the OX40 agonist ivuxolimab. The chain links TRBV30 to TRBJ2-7, with TRBD2 identical over 7 bases. The CDR3 here is CAWSVFGEGEQYF. DNA of the CDR3: TGTGCCTGGAGTGTCTTCGGGGAGGGCGAGCAGTACTTC.